These 8 T cell receptor beta chains share one sample of origin, sequenced in a study of post-analysis software for immune sequencing data. Each TCR beta cDNA library carried unique molecular identifiers. One entry per CDR3 protein results from TCRdb running MiXCR on the PCR reads. The sample lists more than 500,000 distinct CDR3 sequences, roughly 34% occurring once. Study conclusions and caveats: In patients, TRBV5-6, TRBV5-1 and TRBV20-1 belonged to five or six TRBV segments found more frequently than in controls.

Their recognized antigens are unknown. Sequencing input: blood. All receptors derive from a girl between 2 and 17 years old with multiple sclerosis.

This chain connects TRBV20-1 to TRBJ2-3, with unresolved D. CDR3 length equals 12 residues. Deletions cut 2 bases from V and 5 bases from J, with 8 bases between. Germline CDR1 and CDR2: DFQATT and SNEGSKA (reference sequence). CDR3 amino acids: CSARKSGDTQYF. DNA of the CDR3: TGCAGTGCTAGAAAGAGTGGAGATACGCAGTATTTT.

This clonotype showed up just a few times. J is TRBJ2-5 and V is TRBV7-3; no clear D. The germline V and J ends were trimmed by 5 bases and 1 base, with 5 bases remaining between them. CDR1 SGHTA and CDR2 FQGTGA come from the germline V gene. The CDR3 sequence is 12 residues long. The CDR3 loop is CASSPVQETQYF. In nucleotides, the CDR3 is TGTGCCAGCAGCCCCGTCCAAGAGACCCAGTACTTC. Together with reference TRBV7-3 and TRBJ2-5, the CDR3 gives the full variable domain: GAGVSQTPSNKVTEKGKYVELRCDPISGHTALYWYRQSLGQGPEFLIYFQGTGAADDSGLPNDRFFAVRPEGSVSTLKIQRTERGDSAVYLCASSPVQETQYFGPGTRLLVL.

In the case of this clonotype: Its ends do not fully match the called genes, so a read error is possible. The CDR3 is CASSVPETGYGCTF. The CDR3 DNA is TGCGCCAGCAGCGTGCCGGAGACAGGTTATGGCTGCACCTTC. The genes are TRBV5-1 and TRBJ1-2, with a possible D match to TRBD1 (6 bases). The CDR3 is 14 amino acids. The V gene's germline CDR1 is SGHRS and CDR2 YFSETQ.

Note on this clonotype: This may be a read error, as it is one base from a much larger clone. This chain links TRBV29-1 with TRBJ1-2; D unresolved. There are 12 residues in the CDR3. V was pared by 6 bases and J by 0 bases, with 8 bases between. In germline, CDR1 is SQVTM, CDR2 ANQGSEA. The DNA of the CDR3 is TGCAGCGTCTGGACGGCTAACTATGGCTACACCTTC. This gives the protein CSVWTANYGYTF.

In this sample, this clonotype turned up a few times. The chain links TRBV5-1 to TRBJ2-5; D perhaps matches TRBD2 (7 bases). The CDR3 is 14 residues long. Between the trimmed V and J ends, which lost 2 bases and 4 bases, there was a span of 12 bases. Germline V gene data show CDR1 as SGHRS and CDR2 as YFSETQ. The DNA for the CDR3 is TGCGCCAGCAGCTTCAGGGGAGGGGGAGAGACCCAGTACTTC. This sequence encodes CASSFRGGGETQYF.

The chain couples TRBV27 to TRBJ2-5; D is perhaps TRBD2 (6 bases). Looked up from germline, CDR1 is MNHEY and CDR2 is SMNVEV (reference sequence). CDR3 size: 16 residues. V lost 2 bases and J lost 5, with 18 bases in between. The CDR3 spells CASSLRGGKGVETQYF. The CDR3 DNA is TGTGCCAGCAGTTTACGTGGGGGGAAAGGGGTGGAGACCCAGTACTTC.

The chain has TRBV20-1 and TRBJ1-5; D possibly corresponds to TRBD1 (5 bases). V dropped 1 base and J dropped 4 bases, with 11 bases sitting between them. The CDR3 consists of 14 residues. Germline V gene lookup returns CDR1 DFQATT and CDR2 SNEGSKA (reference sequence). CDR3: CSARARTPNQPQHF. CDR3 sequence (DNA): TGCAGTGCTAGAGCCCGGACACCAAATCAGCCCCAGCATTTT.

The rearrangement uses TRBV7-9 and TRBJ2-1; D might be TRBD1 (6 bases). The germline CDR1 and CDR2 sequences are SEHNR and FQNEAQ (reference sequence). Trimming stripped 7 bases from V and 7 bases from J, with 23 bases between. The CDR3 contains 16 residues. CDR3 sequence: CASKVPFNRVKNEQFF. The CDR3 DNA is TGTGCCAGCAAGGTTCCATTTAACAGGGTAAAGAATGAGCAGTTCTTC. The full variable domain, with the rest looked up from reference TRBV7-9 and TRBJ2-1, is DTGVSQNPRHKITKRGQNVTFRCDPISEHNRLYWYRQTLGQGPEFLTYFQNEAQLEKSRLLSDRFSAERPKGSFSTLEIQRTEQGDSAMYLCASKVPFNRVKNEQFFGPGTRLTVL.